This TCR beta chain was captured in a study of blood T cell repertoires in COVID-19. Study-wide context: The cDNA or gDNA used as material had been derived from T cells, B-cell-depleted T cells, or PBMCs.

Trimming removed 0 bases from V and 8 bases from J, with 15 bases in between. Germline assignment: CDR1 SGHRS and CDR2 YFSETQ. The CDR3 consists of 15 residues. The count of this clone is one. In the original processing: Nucleated cell number was recorded as an estimate derived from reference gene primer amplification. Sequencing used immunoSEQ multiplex PCR; TCRdb keeps in-frame clones, though not all of them. V and J calls and clone size follow that table, whereas D and trimming were derived from the DNA. The data show around 190,000 clones, 65% to 90% seen once. The receptor was derived from a man between 50 and 59 years old with active or convalescent COVID-19. V is TRBV5-1 and J is TRBJ2-1; perhaps TRBD2 as D (7 bases). Specimen: peripheral blood. CDR3 sequence reads: CASSLGGGKGDEQFF. The CDR3 coding sequence is TGCGCCAGCAGCTTGGGCGGGGGCAAGGGTGATGAGCAGTTCTTC.